Detailed here is one T cell receptor beta chain. TCRdb's copy holds only in-frame clones and misses some; the assay was immunoSEQ multiplex PCR. The sample contains 40,000 to 45,000 clones, 88% of which appear only once. The CDR3 spans 12 residues. V lost 3 bases and J 8 bases, leaving 10 bases between the germline ends. Per germline, CDR1 MDHEN and CDR2 SYDVKM. The data belong to a study of T cell changes during pregnancy in multiple sclerosis. The TCR comes from a female donor in good health, enrolled as a control in a pregnancy study. The sample here was CD8+ T cells from peripheral blood mononuclear cells, taken after pregnancy. The chain employs TRBV28 and TRBJ1-1; the D gene is possibly TRBD1 (6 bases). CDR3 nucleotide sequence: TGTGCCAGCAGTTTGCAGGGGTGGGAAGCTTTCTTT. Protein: CASSLQGWEAFF.